What follows describes a single TCR beta chain. Antigen unknown. An end of the junction does not agree with germline; a read error may underlie this. The CDR3 sequence is 13 residues long. Germline CDR1 SGHDN, CDR2 FVKESK. This entry is derived from a study of tumor-infiltrating lymphocytes in primary liver carcinoma. About the study: Patients of both sexes were 30 to 69 years old. The neoplasms were of stage T1-T3 N0M0, with dimensions of about 4.2 to 10 cm across.

Findings of the study overall: Being bulk and unsorted, samples allowed no CD4+ and CD8+ repertoire comparison. Tumors had a significantly higher top-250-clone fraction than blood (p = 0.039).

Unsorted whole blood supplied the RNA, and germline DNA was extracted too. Synthesis of TCR beta cDNA was carried out from approximately 470 ng total RNA with a constant-region primer. Slightly modified ARM-PCR with three nested multiplex PCR rounds yielded TCR beta libraries. The first two PCR rounds, approximately 11 cycles each, used TRBV1-TRBV30 forward primers and a C-beta reverse primer. MiXCR, run by TCRdb on the multiplex PCR reads, gives a single entry per CDR3 protein. The sample has about 310,000 distinct CDR3 sequences; roughly 60% are singletons. The sample taken for sequencing was peripheral blood. The receptor's source is a woman aged 25 to 39 with primary liver carcinoma and hepatitis B virus infection. V usage is TRBV14 and J usage is TRBJ1-1; D gene unclear. The CDR3 is CDSSLWDPPEAFF. As DNA, the CDR3 is TGTGACAGCAGCCTGTGGGATCCCCCTGAAGCTTTCTTT.